Shown below are 7 T cell receptor beta chains from a single sample sequenced in a study of blood T cell repertoires in COVID-19. The data were produced by immunoSEQ multiplex PCR, yet TCRdb's version contains in-frame clones alone and is incomplete. Of 200,000 to 250,000 clones in the sample, roughly 87% were seen once. What was sequenced was peripheral blood. These receptors came from a man aged 40-49 years with active or convalescent COVID-19.

This clone was detected only once. The chain links TRBV9 to TRBJ2-2; D is unclear. The V and J ends lost 0 bases and 3 bases respectively, with 6 bases between them. The germline CDR1 and CDR2 sequences are SGDLS and YYNGEE. CDR3 size: 14 residues. The DNA of the CDR3 is TGTGCCAGCAGCGTAGCTCCTGACACCGGGGAGCTGTTTTTT. Its translation is CASSVAPDTGELFF.

The V call is TRBV4-1, the J call TRBJ2-5; 8 bases line up with TRBD2. Germline CDR1 reads MGHRA; CDR2 reads YSYEKL. V dropped 0 bases and J dropped 4; count of bases not matched to a gene: 7. This CDR3 contains 16 residues. CDR3 amino acids: CASSQDSGLGSETQYF. In DNA, the CDR3 is TGCGCCAGCAGCCAAGACTCGGGACTAGGATCAGAGACCCAGTACTTC.

The chain has TRBV4-1 and TRBJ1-2; no clear D gene. Germline CDR1 MGHRA, CDR2 YSYEKL. V shed 5 bases and J shed 8 bases, with 12 bases lying between them. The CDR3 consists of 12 residues. The CDR3 coding sequence is TGCGCCAGCAGCGAGGTTCGTGGGGGCTACACCTTC. It encodes CASSEVRGGYTF.

This chain links TRBV24-1 with TRBJ2-1; TRBD1 matches 9 bases. The germline V gene has CDR1 KGHDR and CDR2 SFDVKD. The V and J ends lost 4 bases and 7 bases, in that order; junction bases with no gene match: 7. The CDR3 loop spans 15 amino acids. The CDR3 nucleotides are TGTGCCACCAGTGACCCGACAGGGGGGTGGAATGAGCAGTTCTTC. Protein sequence: CATSDPTGGWNEQFF.

This clone was observed once. V and J are TRBV7-3 and TRBJ1-5; D is ambiguous. CDR1 SGHTA and CDR2 FQGTGA come from the germline V gene. The CDR3 spans 14 residues. V was shortened by 2 bases and J by 4 bases, with 9 bases between the two germline ends. CDR3 loop: CASSLPSVNQPQHF. The CDR3 DNA is TGTGCCAGCAGCTTACCGTCTGTAAATCAGCCCCAGCATTTT.

This clone occurred once. J is TRBJ2-5 and V is TRBV21-1; the D call of TRBD2 is as the table states it, not checked on the DNA. TRBV21-1 is a pseudogene segment. The CDR3 runs to 19 residues. CDR3 sequence reads: CASSNRLGRELPKWETQYF. Written as DNA, the CDR3 is TGTGCCAGCAGCAATCGATTAGGGCGGGAACTCCCCAAGTGGGAGACCCAGTACTTC.

This rearrangement joins TRBV5-6 to TRBJ2-5, with TRBD1 matching over 9 bases. The junction had 6 bases not matched to a gene; V was cut back by 4 bases and J by 2 bases. Germline V lookup: CDR1 SGHDT, CDR2 YYEEEE. The CDR3 totals 15 residues. CDR3 coding DNA: TGTGCCAGCAGCCAATCGGGACAGGGACAAGAGACCCAGTACTTC. This encodes CASSQSGQGQETQYF.